A single sample gave rise to the 30 T cell receptor beta chains below, sequenced in a study of OX40 agonist ivuxolimab in advanced cancers. The library was made by the immunoSEQ multiplex PCR assay. Drawn from immuneACCESS, this table holds only the in-frame rearrangements with V and J called that TCRdb kept. Clones are partly lost; checked studies trace under half to an unresolved V gene and leave the rest unexplained. Recorded for this sample are some 62,000 clones; approximately 85% of them occurred a single time. Together, the top ten hold 9.8% of the sample. The source was CD4+ or CD8+ T cells sorted from blood, collected in a trial of the OX40 agonist ivuxolimab. These receptors were obtained from an adult with an advanced solid tumor such as melanoma, head and neck, liver or kidney cancer.

V and J are TRBV7-3 and TRBJ2-1; 11 bases agree with TRBD2. The length of the CDR3 is 15 residues. From germline, CDR1 is SGHTA and CDR2 FQGTGA. Trimming cost V 5 bases and J 4 bases; bases outside gene matches: 4. The CDR3 reads CASSRGTSGYNEQFF. CDR3 sequence (DNA): TGTGCCAGCAGCCGCGGGACTAGCGGATACAATGAGCAGTTCTTC.

This chain joins TRBV10-3 and TRBJ2-7; 7 nucleotides match TRBD1. Trimming took 6 bases from V and 2 from J; bases not matched to a gene: 7. Germline-derived CDR1 and CDR2 are ENHRY and SYGVKD. CDR3 length: 14 amino acids. The CDR3 spells CAISLQGTTYEQYF. Written as DNA, the CDR3 is TGTGCCATCAGCCTACAGGGGACAACCTACGAGCAGTACTTC.

The V call is TRBV5-6, the J call TRBJ2-5; the D call may be TRBD1 or TRBD2 (7 bases each). The CDR3 is 15 amino acids. In germline, CDR1 is SGHDT, CDR2 YYEEEE. V shed 0 bases and J shed 4 bases, with 13 bases lying between them. The CDR3, as DNA: TGTGCCAGCAGCTTGGGTCTCAGGGGGGGAGAGACCCAGTACTTC. This codes for CASSLGLRGGETQYF.

V and J are TRBV18 and TRBJ1-1, with TRBD1 as a possible D gene (6 bases). Germline V CDR1 and CDR2: KGHSH, LQKENI. Trimming pared 1 base from V and 6 bases from J, leaving 15 bases between. This CDR3 is 15 amino acids long. CDR3 nucleotides: TGTGCCAGCTCACCACGGATGGGGGGCTTGGCTGAAGCTTTCTTT. Translated: CASSPRMGGLAEAFF. Full variable domain (remainder filled in from reference TRBV18 and TRBJ1-1): NAGVMQNPRHLVRRRGQEARLRCSPMKGHSHVYWYRQLPEEGLKFMVYLQKENIIDESGMPKERFSAEFPKEGPSILRIQQVVRGDSAAYFCASSPRMGGLAEAFFGQGTRLTVV.

The gene calls are TRBV19 and TRBJ1-2; D is unresolved. This CDR3 contains 14 residues. Germline CDR1 is LNHDA and CDR2 is SQIVND (reference sequence). V lost 6 bases to trimming and J lost 6 bases, with 17 bases between them. The CDR3 nucleotides are TGTGCCAGTAGACCCTTACCAATTTCGGATGGCTACACCTTC. The encoded protein is CASRPLPISDGYTF.

CDR3 nucleotide sequence: TGTGCCTGGAGGGCCTATTCCGGTTCTGGAAACACCATATATTTT. Translated, it gives CAWRAYSGSGNTIYF. J is TRBJ1-3 and V is TRBV30, with unresolved D. Germline-derived CDR1 and CDR2 are GTSNPN and SVGIG (reference sequence). The length of the CDR3 is 15 residues. V lost 3 bases and J 1 base, leaving 13 bases between the germline ends.

V gene TRBV18 combines with J gene TRBJ2-3, with D hard to call. V was trimmed by 0 bases and J by 2 bases, leaving 6 bases between them. CDR3 length equals 14 residues. Germline V CDR1 and CDR2: KGHSH, LQKENI. This CDR3 reads CASSPPRNTDTQYF. The CDR3 region has the DNA TGTGCCAGCTCACCACCGCGGAACACAGATACGCAGTATTTT.

CDR3 loop: CASSLVGAGETQYF. The CDR3 DNA reads TGCGCCAGCAGCTTGGTGGGGGCTGGAGAGACCCAGTACTTC. The chain is built from TRBV5-1 and TRBJ2-5; D is perhaps TRBD1 (6 bases). Trimming removed 0 bases from V and 4 bases from J, with 10 bases in between. There are 14 residues in the CDR3. Germline V CDR1 and CDR2: SGHRS, YFSETQ.

V is TRBV5-1 and J is TRBJ2-7; TRBD1 aligns across 7 bases. Per the germline V gene, CDR1 is SGHRS and CDR2 is YFSETQ. J gave up 5 bases and V 3 bases, and 11 bases lay outside the gene matches. This CDR3 spans 15 amino acids. The DNA of the CDR3 is TGCGCCAGCAGCTCACCTGGGCAGGGGGTTCACGAGCAGTACTTC. Amino acid sequence: CASSSPGQGVHEQYF.

The rearrangement uses TRBV14 and TRBJ2-5, with D unresolved. This CDR3 region has 13 residues. V lost 3 bases to trimming and J lost 4 bases, with 9 bases between them. Germline-derived CDR1 and CDR2 are SGHDN and FVKESK. This CDR3 reads CASSHRAGETQYF. The CDR3 region has the DNA TGTGCCAGCAGCCACCGGGCCGGAGAGACCCAGTACTTC. The full variable domain, in which reference TRBV14 and TRBJ2-5 provide the parts outside the CDR3, is EAGVTQFPSHSVIEKGQTVTLRCDPISGHDNLYWYRRVMGKEIKFLLHFVKESKQDESGMPNNRFLAERTGGTYSTLKVQPAELEDSGVYFCASSHRAGETQYFGPGTRLLVL.

The rearrangement uses TRBV15 and TRBJ2-7; tentative D call: TRBD2 (6 bases). CDR3 length equals 14 residues. Germline loops: CDR1 LNHNV, CDR2 YYDKDF (reference sequence). The V end was cut by 0 bases, the J end by 6 bases, with 12 bases between. CDR3 region: CATSRDPAGGEQYF. The CDR3 DNA sequence: TGTGCCACCAGCAGAGATCCAGCGGGCGGCGAGCAGTACTTC.

The genes are TRBV5-1 and TRBJ1-2; 7 nucleotides match TRBD1. Trimming removed 0 bases from V and 3 bases from J; junction bases left unmatched: 5. Germline V gene data show CDR1 as SGHRS and CDR2 as YFSETQ. The CDR3 is made up of 15 amino acids. The CDR3 protein is CASSLAGRGHYGYTF. The CDR3 DNA reads as TGCGCCAGCAGCTTGGCGGGAAGGGGGCACTATGGCTACACCTTC.

The chain couples TRBV21-1 to TRBJ2-7; TRBD2 reflects the table's D call only, with no check against the DNA. TRBV21-1 counts as a pseudogene. The CDR3 length is 16 residues. The DNA for the CDR3 is TGTGCCAGCTCGGGAGGGACACCCGTAACAGCCTACGAGCAGTACTTC. Translating it yields CASSGGTPVTAYEQYF.

The chain recombines TRBV15 with TRBJ1-2; 9 bases line up with TRBD1. Per germline, CDR1 LNHNV and CDR2 YYDKDF (reference sequence). With V trimmed by 3 bases and J by 6 bases, 5 bases remained unmatched. The CDR3 totals 14 residues. CDR3 sequence: CATSSRTGEDGYTF. The CDR3 DNA reads TGTGCCACCAGCAGCAGGACAGGGGAGGATGGCTACACCTTC.

The gene calls are TRBV27 and TRBJ2-3; tentatively, D is TRBD2 (6 bases). The CDR3 has 15 residues. In germline, CDR1 is MNHEY, CDR2 SMNVEV (reference sequence). V dropped 5 bases and J dropped 0 bases, with 12 bases sitting between them. CDR3 sequence: CASSASVSSTDTQYF. Written as DNA, the CDR3 is TGTGCCAGCAGTGCTAGCGTATCTAGCACAGATACGCAGTATTTT.

V and J are TRBV4-2 and TRBJ1-5; no definite D call. CDR3 size: 12 residues. In germline, CDR1 is LGHNA, CDR2 YNFKEQ. V was trimmed by 2 bases and J by 4 bases, leaving 3 bases between them. CDR3 nucleotide sequence: TGTGCCAGCAGCCAATCTAATCAGCCCCAGCATTTT. Translated, it gives CASSQSNQPQHF.

The chain is built from TRBV11-2 and TRBJ1-4; D is uncertain. V was shortened by 4 bases and J by 2 bases, with 11 bases between the two germline ends. The CDR3 spans 15 residues. Per the germline V gene, CDR1 is SGHAT and CDR2 is FQNNGV. The CDR3 nucleotides read TGTGCCAGCAGCTCACTAATCGGGACTAATGAAAAACTGTTTTTT. Translating it yields CASSSLIGTNEKLFF. Together with reference TRBV11-2 and TRBJ1-4, the CDR3 gives the full variable domain: EAGVAQSPRYKIIEKRQSVAFWCNPISGHATLYWYQQILGQGPKLLIQFQNNGVVDDSQLPKDRFSAERLKGVDSTLKIQPAKLEDSAVYLCASSSLIGTNEKLFFGSGTQLSVL.

The V gene is TRBV7-3, the J gene TRBJ1-3, with D unclear. V gave up 2 bases and J gave up 4 bases, with 6 bases separating them. Germline V lookup: CDR1 SGHTA, CDR2 FQGTGA. The CDR3 consists of 13 residues. Here the CDR3 reads CASSLGGGNTIYF. The CDR3, as DNA: TGTGCCAGCAGCTTAGGCGGGGGAAACACCATATATTTT.

The rearrangement joins TRBV7-2 to TRBJ2-1, with D perhaps given as TRBD1 or TRBD2 (5 bases each). Trimming stripped 1 base from V and 3 bases from J, with 13 bases between. Germline CDR1 is SGHTA and CDR2 is FQGNSA. The CDR3 extends over 16 amino acids. CDR3: CASSLVGGNGYNEQFF. The CDR3, as DNA: TGTGCCAGCAGCTTAGTTGGGGGTAACGGCTACAATGAGCAGTTCTTC.

The CDR3 reads CASSQESQGREQYF. CDR3 bases: TGTGCCAGCAGCCAAGAATCGCAGGGGCGCGAGCAGTACTTC. V and J are TRBV4-2 and TRBJ2-7, with a weak D call TRBD1 (6 bases). The CDR3 spans 14 residues. Looked up from germline, CDR1 is LGHNA and CDR2 is YNFKEQ. V dropped 0 bases and J dropped 6 bases, with 12 bases sitting between them.

The DNA of the CDR3 is TGCGCCAGCAGTCAGCGGGACCAACTACCCGGACAGGGGGCGAGTGAAGCTTTCTTT. Its translation: CASSQRDQLPGQGASEAFF. This chain connects TRBV23-1 to TRBJ1-1; the match to TRBD1 covers 11 bases. TRBV23-1 is an ORF, and what it does is uncertain. The V and J ends lost 3 bases and 7 bases, in that order; junction bases with no gene match: 19. The CDR3 length is 19 residues.

The chain carries TRBV11-3 and TRBJ1-1; 8 bases match TRBD1. The V segment lost 5 bases and the J segment 4 bases; nucleotides outside the gene matches: 3. The CDR3 extends over 13 amino acids. Per the germline V gene, CDR1 is SGHNT and CDR2 is YENEEA. The DNA for the CDR3 is TGTGCCAGCAGCCTCGGACAGGGCACTGAAGCTTTCTTT. It translates to CASSLGQGTEAFF.

The rearrangement links TRBV11-2 to TRBJ2-5; D ambiguous. The J call may be incorrect, as the DNA end agrees better with TRBJ2-7. CDR1 and CDR2 from the germline V gene are SGHAT and FQNNGV. This CDR3 region has 15 residues. This chain's CDR3 is CASSLGPDISYEQYF. DNA for the CDR3: TGTGCCAGCAGCTTAGGTCCCGACATCTCCTACGAGCAGTACTTC.

The rearrangement links TRBV9 to TRBJ1-1; D is possibly TRBD1 (5 bases). The V gene lost 0 bases and the J gene lost 5 bases, with 14 bases spanning the gap. The CDR3 runs 15 residues. Germline-derived CDR1 and CDR2 are SGDLS and YYNGEE. The CDR3 DNA follows: TGTGCCAGCAGCGTAGATGGGCAGGGTGGGACTGAAGCTTTCTTT. It codes for CASSVDGQGGTEAFF.

There are a few counts of this clone. The rearrangement uses TRBV30 and TRBJ1-2, with D maybe TRBD1 (5 bases). The ends were cut back, 1 base at V and 4 bases at J, with 13 bases in the middle. CDR3 size: 14 residues. Germline lookup yields CDR1 GTSNPN and CDR2 SVGIG (reference sequence). The CDR3 sequence is CAWSAMERGYGYTF. For the CDR3, the DNA is TGTGCCTGGAGTGCAATGGAGAGGGGCTATGGCTACACCTTC.

V usage is TRBV2 and J usage is TRBJ1-4; perhaps TRBD1 as D (5 bases). The germline CDR1 and CDR2 sequences are SNHLY and FYNNEI. The CDR3 is 15 amino acids. Trimming took off 3 bases at V and 10 bases at J, with 18 bases between the two ends. CDR3 region: CASSDYWGIMGKLFF. CDR3 nucleotide sequence: TGTGCCAGCAGTGATTACTGGGGCATAATGGGAAAACTGTTTTTT.

The V gene is TRBV5-8, the J gene TRBJ2-1, with 11 bases fitting TRBD2. CDR1 and CDR2 (germline): SGHTS, YDEGEE. V lost 0 bases to trimming and J lost 4 bases; unmatched junction nucleotides: 12. CDR3 size: 19 residues. CDR3 nucleotides: TGTGCCAGCAGCTTGGACGGAAGATATAGCGGGGGGGCTTACAATGAGCAGTTCTTC. Amino acid sequence: CASSLDGRYSGGAYNEQFF.

The rearrangement links TRBV4-3 to TRBJ2-2, with a possible D match to TRBD1 (5 bases). Germline CDR1 LGHNA, CDR2 YSLEER. With 2 bases removed from V and 3 bases from J, the gap between germline ends came to 7 bases. The CDR3 has 14 residues. The CDR3 nucleotides read TGCGCCAGCAGCCAAACCAGGGACACCGGGGAGCTGTTTTTT. Its protein product is CASSQTRDTGELFF.

This clone showed up just a few times. V is TRBV4-2 and J is TRBJ1-1; the D gene is possibly TRBD1 (6 bases). The CDR3 sequence is 14 residues long. Looked up from germline, CDR1 is LGHNA and CDR2 is YNFKEQ. V was shortened by 2 bases and J by 1 base, with 8 bases between the two germline ends. CDR3 in amino acids: CASSQLGQNTEAFF. CDR3 nucleotide sequence: TGTGCCAGCAGCCAACTGGGACAGAACACTGAAGCTTTCTTT.

The CDR3 coding sequence is TGTGCCAGCAGCTCGACAGGCCGGGGCAATCAGCCCCAGCATTTT. It yields the protein CASSSTGRGNQPQHF. The genes are TRBV7-2 and TRBJ1-5; perhaps TRBD1 as D (6 bases). The CDR3 runs 15 residues. The V gene's germline CDR1 is SGHTA and CDR2 FQGNSA. V dropped 4 bases and J dropped 2 bases, with 12 bases sitting between them.